This note documents a single T cell receptor beta chain sequence. The antigen is unknown. The CDR3 consists of 15 residues. CDR1 is MDHEN, CDR2 SYDVKM, per germline. J gave up 5 bases and V 8 bases, and 15 bases lay outside the gene matches. TCRdb's copy holds only in-frame clones and misses some; the assay was immunoSEQ multiplex PCR. Of about 1 million clones in the sample, roughly 80% were seen once. This sample was included in a study of shared clonotypes between healthy human individuals. Points from the study as a whole: Clonotype sharing across donors was expected to vary with sequencing depth.

The clonotype was recovered from a man in his late teens or twenties in good health. Sequencing was carried out using memory CD4+ T cells sorted from blood. Stated subset: CD45RA-negative fraction. The chain employs TRBV28 and TRBJ2-7; TRBD2 matches at 7 bases. The CDR3 here is CASFATFERGDEQYF. CDR3 coding DNA: TGTGCCAGCTTCGCGACGTTCGAGCGGGGCGACGAGCAGTACTTC.